The clone carrying this TCR beta chain was recorded at least ten times. This record comes from a study of T cells in Graves' hyperthyroidism and ophthalmopathy. The CDR3 runs 15 residues. The ends were cut back, 5 bases at V and 1 base at J, with 14 bases in the middle. Absent ophthalmopathy progression within 18 months defined stable Graves' hyperthyroidism. Amplified regions were TCR beta CDR3 sequences from RNA transcripts. The HTBI primer set served for first-round RT-PCR of the TCR CDR3. TCRdb used MiXCR to reprocess the multiplex PCR reads, holding one entry per CDR3 protein. The sample gives hundreds of thousands of distinct CDR3 sequences, 16% of which show up once; about 17% is in the top ten.

The rearrangement links TRBV12-3 or TRBV12-4 to TRBJ1-1; possibly TRBD1 for D (5 bases). What was sequenced was blood. The TCR sequence derives from a woman aged 18-29 years with Graves' hyperthyroidism. CDR3 bases: TGTGCCAGCAGTCCCAGGACAAGCGAGAACACTGAAGCTTTCTTT. Its protein product is CASSPRTSENTEAFF.